This T cell receptor (beta chain) was profiled in a study of blood T cell repertoires in COVID-19. On the study more broadly: Material from acute and convalescent COVID-19 was sourced from the United States, Italy and Spain.

The CDR3 contains 13 residues. The V end lost 0 bases, the J end lost 6 bases, and 9 bases lay between the germline ends. Germline CDR1 SGHNT, CDR2 YYREEE (reference sequence). Produced via immunoSEQ multiplex PCR; TCRdb's table is partial and in-frame only. This table has roughly 96,000 clones, more than 75% appearing once. The rearrangement uses TRBV5-4 and TRBJ1-1, with D perhaps matching TRBD1 (6 bases). The TCR sequence derives from a man older than 75 with acute or convalescent COVID-19. Input material: peripheral blood. The CDR3 reads CASSLDRESEAFF. For the CDR3, the DNA is TGTGCCAGCAGCTTGGACAGGGAGTCTGAAGCTTTCTTT.